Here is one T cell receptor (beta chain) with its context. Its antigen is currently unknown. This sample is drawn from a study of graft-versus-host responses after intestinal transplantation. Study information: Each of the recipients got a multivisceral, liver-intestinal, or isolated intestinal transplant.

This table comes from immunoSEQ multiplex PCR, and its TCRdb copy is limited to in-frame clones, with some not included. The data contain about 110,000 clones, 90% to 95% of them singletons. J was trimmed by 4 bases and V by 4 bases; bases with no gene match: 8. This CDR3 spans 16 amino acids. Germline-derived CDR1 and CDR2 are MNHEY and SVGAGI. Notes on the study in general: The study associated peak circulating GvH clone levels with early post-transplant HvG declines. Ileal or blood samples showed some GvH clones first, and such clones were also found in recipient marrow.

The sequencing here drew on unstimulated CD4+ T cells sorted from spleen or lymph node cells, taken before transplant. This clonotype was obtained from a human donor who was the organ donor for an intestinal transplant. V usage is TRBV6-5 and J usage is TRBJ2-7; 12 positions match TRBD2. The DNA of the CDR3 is TGTGCCAGCAGTTCCCCAGGACTAGCGGGGTCATACGAGCAGTACTTC. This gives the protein CASSSPGLAGSYEQYF.